The source of this T cell receptor beta chain is a study of cytomegalovirus exposure and HLA in healthy donors. Notes on the study in general: Relative to equally common others, HLA-associated TCR beta chains showed greater clonal expansion in a later analysis.

The study ran its PCR with 60 Vbeta and 13 Jbeta primers. The method was immunoSEQ multiplex PCR; TCRdb's version includes in-frame clones alone and lacks a portion of them. The sample lists about 120,000 clones, approximately 80% occurring once. This CDR3 spans 14 amino acids. Germline V CDR1 and CDR2: MNHEY, SVGAGI. V lost 4 bases to trimming and J lost 8 bases; unmatched junction nucleotides: 7. Concerning this clone itself: Its antigen remains unidentified.

The sequenced material came from PBMCs. The chain has TRBV6-5 and TRBJ1-2, with 10 positions matching TRBD1. The receptor comes from a woman aged 40 to 55 in good health and CMV-seropositive. The CDR3: CASSSGTGAWGYTF. DNA of the CDR3: TGTGCCAGCAGTTCAGGGACAGGGGCGTGGGGCTACACCTTC.